These T cell receptor beta chains were read from a single sample in a study of cytomegalovirus exposure and HLA in healthy donors. TCRdb's table, derived via immunoSEQ multiplex PCR, lists solely in-frame clones and lacks some. Of about 180,000 clones listed, roughly 80% are singletons. Material for sequencing was PBMCs. The receptor set was obtained from a man aged 35 to 55 in good health and CMV-seronegative. Both conserved end residues are part of each CDR3. Fields, in order: J gene, V gene, D gene, clone size, CDR3 DNA, CDR3 protein. A D gene is named only where the DNA matches it firmly. Clone size is shown for a subset of rows, as once, few, many or a class of expanded clone.

j_gene: TRBJ2-7
v_gene: TRBV27
d_gene: -
abundance: -
CDR3nt: TGTGCCAGGGGAGGAGGCTCTCGTACCTCCTACGAGCAGTACTTC
CDR3aa: CARGGGSRTSYEQYF

j_gene: TRBJ2-5
v_gene: TRBV30
d_gene: TRBD1
abundance: -
CDR3nt: TGTGCCTGGAGTGTCGGACAGGGTGGAGTTGAGACCCAGTACTTC
CDR3aa: CAWSVGQGGVETQYF

j_gene: TRBJ1-1
v_gene: TRBV7-2
d_gene: TRBD1
abundance: -
CDR3nt: TGTGCCAGCAGCTTCGACAGGGGTTCTGAAGCTTTCTTT
CDR3aa: CASSFDRGSEAFF

j_gene: TRBJ2-7
v_gene: TRBV9
d_gene: -
abundance: -
CDR3nt: TGTGCCAGCAGCGTAGAGTCCGGCGCGGCCTACGAGCAGTACTTC
CDR3aa: CASSVESGAAYEQYF

j_gene: TRBJ2-1
v_gene: TRBV18
d_gene: -
abundance: few
CDR3nt: TGTGCCAGCTCACCACCGTCCAGGGGAAATGAGCAGTTCTTC
CDR3aa: CASSPPSRGNEQFF

j_gene: TRBJ1-2
v_gene: TRBV6-5
d_gene: -
abundance: -
CDR3nt: TGTGCCAGCAGTTACTCCGCTTCGGGGAACTATGGCTACACCTTC
CDR3aa: CASSYSASGNYGYTF

j_gene: TRBJ2-7
v_gene: TRBV7-9
d_gene: -
abundance: -
CDR3nt: TGTGCCAGCAGCTTGAACAGGGAGCTCGGCGAGCAGTACTTC
CDR3aa: CASSLNRELGEQYF

j_gene: TRBJ2-1
v_gene: TRBV29-1
d_gene: TRBD2
abundance: few
CDR3nt: TGCAGCGTTTCGAGGCATAGCGGGATCGCAGATGAGCAGTTCTTC
CDR3aa: CSVSRHSGIADEQFF

j_gene: TRBJ1-4
v_gene: TRBV30
d_gene: -
abundance: -
CDR3nt: TGTGCCTGGAGTGTAGGTCCGCCGGAGGTACTGTTTTTT
CDR3aa: CAWSVGPPEVLFF

j_gene: TRBJ1-5
v_gene: TRBV27
d_gene: -
abundance: -
CDR3nt: TGTGCCAGCAGTTTAGGGGGGATTGGTCAGCCCCAGCATTTT
CDR3aa: CASSLGGIGQPQHF

j_gene: TRBJ1-1
v_gene: TRBV6-5
d_gene: TRBD1
abundance: -
CDR3nt: TGTGCCAGCACGGCGGGACAGAGTAACACTGAAGCTTTCTTT
CDR3aa: CASTAGQSNTEAFF

j_gene: TRBJ2-7
v_gene: TRBV6-6
d_gene: -
abundance: -
CDR3nt: TGTGCCAGCAGTTACTCGAGCTCCTACGAGCAGTACTTC
CDR3aa: CASSYSSSYEQYF

j_gene: TRBJ2-7
v_gene: TRBV5-1
d_gene: TRBD1
abundance: -
CDR3nt: TGCGCCAGCAGCTTGGAGGGGGCGCATCCCTACGAGCAGTACTTC
CDR3aa: CASSLEGAHPYEQYF

j_gene: TRBJ2-2
v_gene: TRBV19
d_gene: -
abundance: -
CDR3nt: TGTGCCACTGCCCCGGGACTTGTGTTCACCGGGGAGCTGTTTTTT
CDR3aa: CATAPGLVFTGELFF

j_gene: TRBJ1-5
v_gene: TRBV28
d_gene: TRBD1
abundance: -
CDR3nt: TGTGCCAGCAGCCCTGGGGACAGGGCTCAGCCCCAGCATTTT
CDR3aa: CASSPGDRAQPQHF

j_gene: TRBJ2-3
v_gene: TRBV30
d_gene: TRBD2
abundance: once
CDR3nt: TGTGCCTGGAGTGGCAGCGGGAGAGCCACAGATACGCAGTATTTT
CDR3aa: CAWSGSGRATDTQYF

j_gene: TRBJ2-7
v_gene: TRBV11-2
d_gene: TRBD1
abundance: -
CDR3nt: TGTGCCAGCAGCTTATCCCGGGACAGGGTTCGCGAGCAGTACTTC
CDR3aa: CASSLSRDRVREQYF

j_gene: TRBJ2-2
v_gene: TRBV6-5
d_gene: TRBD2
abundance: -
CDR3nt: TGTGCCAGCAGTTTGGGGGCGGGAGGGGACACCGGGGAGCTGTTTTTT
CDR3aa: CASSLGAGGDTGELFF

j_gene: TRBJ2-4
v_gene: TRBV7-2
d_gene: TRBD2
abundance: -
CDR3nt: TGTGCCAGCAGCTACGGCGGGGGGGCGAGCATTCAGTACTTC
CDR3aa: CASSYGGGASIQYF

j_gene: TRBJ1-2
v_gene: TRBV30
d_gene: TRBD1
abundance: -
CDR3nt: TGTGCCTGGAGTGTAGCGGTAGGGGGCGCGTATGGCTACACCTTC
CDR3aa: CAWSVAVGGAYGYTF

j_gene: TRBJ1-2
v_gene: TRBV4-1
d_gene: -
abundance: -
CDR3nt: TGCGCCAGCAGCCAAGATCAGGACGGACTCTATGGCTACACCTTC
CDR3aa: CASSQDQDGLYGYTF

j_gene: TRBJ2-5
v_gene: TRBV29-1
d_gene: TRBD1
abundance: -
CDR3nt: TGCAGCGTTGGGACAGGGGTTTACCAAGAGACCCAGTACTTC
CDR3aa: CSVGTGVYQETQYF

j_gene: TRBJ2-1
v_gene: TRBV5-8
d_gene: TRBD1
abundance: -
CDR3nt: TGTGCCAGCAGCGCCGGGACAGCCTCCTACAATGAGCAGTTCTTC
CDR3aa: CASSAGTASYNEQFF

j_gene: TRBJ1-6
v_gene: TRBV5-4
d_gene: -
abundance: -
CDR3nt: TGTGCCAGCAGCTTGGACAGGTCGAATTCACCCCTCCACTTT
CDR3aa: CASSLDRSNSPLHF

j_gene: TRBJ1-6
v_gene: TRBV4-1
d_gene: TRBD1
abundance: -
CDR3nt: TGCGCCAGCAGCCAAGCCGGGACAGGGGTAAATTCACCCCTCCACTTT
CDR3aa: CASSQAGTGVNSPLHF

j_gene: TRBJ1-5
v_gene: TRBV5-4
d_gene: -
abundance: -
CDR3nt: TGTGCCAGCAGCTTTCAGGGCCTGGATCAGCCCCAGCATTTT
CDR3aa: CASSFQGLDQPQHF

j_gene: TRBJ2-2
v_gene: TRBV9
d_gene: TRBD2
abundance: -
CDR3nt: TGTGCCAGCAGCTTAACCGAGGGGAGGGACACCGGGGAGCTGTTTTTT
CDR3aa: CASSLTEGRDTGELFF

j_gene: TRBJ1-5
v_gene: TRBV7-8
d_gene: -
abundance: -
CDR3nt: TGTGCCAGCAGCGTCAGGGAAGATCAGCCCCAGCATTTT
CDR3aa: CASSVREDQPQHF

j_gene: TRBJ1-2
v_gene: TRBV5-1
d_gene: -
abundance: few
CDR3nt: TGCGCCAGCAGCGCGGGACTTTTTAACTATGGCTACACCTTC
CDR3aa: CASSAGLFNYGYTF

j_gene: TRBJ2-7
v_gene: TRBV18
d_gene: TRBD2
abundance: once
CDR3nt: TGTGCCAGCTCACCTAACTACGGACTAGCGTACGAGCAGTACTTC
CDR3aa: CASSPNYGLAYEQYF

j_gene: TRBJ1-1
v_gene: TRBV4-3
d_gene: -
abundance: -
CDR3nt: TGCGCCAGCAGCCAAGGATATGGGTCGAGGGAAGCTTTCTTT
CDR3aa: CASSQGYGSREAFF

j_gene: TRBJ2-1
v_gene: TRBV29-1
d_gene: TRBD1
abundance: -
CDR3nt: TGCAGCGGGCGACAGGGACAAAACAATGAGCAGTTCTTC
CDR3aa: CSGRQGQNNEQFF

j_gene: TRBJ1-1
v_gene: TRBV9
d_gene: TRBD1
abundance: -
CDR3nt: TGTGCCAGCAGCGTAGGGTCAGGGGGGAACACTGAAGCTTTCTTT
CDR3aa: CASSVGSGGNTEAFF

j_gene: TRBJ1-2
v_gene: TRBV19
d_gene: TRBD1
abundance: -
CDR3nt: TGTGCCAGTAGTCTGGACAGGGGGAACTATGGCTACACCTTC
CDR3aa: CASSLDRGNYGYTF

j_gene: TRBJ1-4
v_gene: TRBV6-1
d_gene: TRBD1
abundance: few
CDR3nt: TGTGCCAGCAGTGCTTTAACAGGGGCCACTAATGAAAAACTGTTTTTT
CDR3aa: CASSALTGATNEKLFF

j_gene: TRBJ2-1
v_gene: TRBV30
d_gene: -
abundance: once
CDR3nt: TGTGCCTGGAGTCCCTGGGCTTACAATGAGCAGTTCTTC
CDR3aa: CAWSPWAYNEQFF

j_gene: TRBJ1-2
v_gene: TRBV7-2
d_gene: -
abundance: -
CDR3nt: TGTGCCAGCAGCTACGACAGGAACTATGGCTACACCTTC
CDR3aa: CASSYDRNYGYTF

j_gene: TRBJ2-2
v_gene: TRBV6-4
d_gene: -
abundance: -
CDR3nt: TGTGCCAGCAGTGCTAGCAACACCGGGGAGCTGTTTTTT
CDR3aa: CASSASNTGELFF

j_gene: TRBJ1-5
v_gene: TRBV27
d_gene: -
abundance: -
CDR3nt: TGTGCCAGCAGTTTAAAACTATATAGCAATCAGCCCCAGCATTTT
CDR3aa: CASSLKLYSNQPQHF

j_gene: TRBJ1-1
v_gene: TRBV29-1
d_gene: TRBD1
abundance: -
CDR3nt: TGCAGCGTTGGAGGAGGACAGGGTGACACTGAAGCTTTCTTT
CDR3aa: CSVGGGQGDTEAFF

j_gene: TRBJ2-7
v_gene: TRBV7-2
d_gene: -
abundance: -
CDR3nt: TGTGCCAGCAGCGGGGCCTACGAGCAGTACTTC
CDR3aa: CASSGAYEQYF

j_gene: TRBJ1-4
v_gene: TRBV30
d_gene: TRBD1
abundance: -
CDR3nt: TGTGCCTGGAGTGCCCCAGGGACAGAGGCAACTAATGAAAAACTGTTTTTT
CDR3aa: CAWSAPGTEATNEKLFF

j_gene: TRBJ2-1
v_gene: TRBV7-9
d_gene: -
abundance: once
CDR3nt: TGTTCCAGCAGCTTAATTGGTAGCAGAACCTACAATGAGCAGTTCTTC
CDR3aa: CSSSLIGSRTYNEQFF

j_gene: TRBJ1-1
v_gene: TRBV14
d_gene: -
abundance: -
CDR3nt: TGTGCCAGCAGCCACGAGGGCACTGAAGCTTTCTTT
CDR3aa: CASSHEGTEAFF

j_gene: TRBJ1-2
v_gene: TRBV11-2
d_gene: -
abundance: -
CDR3nt: TGTGCCAGCAGTCGACAGCAGAATTATGGCTACACCTTC
CDR3aa: CASSRQQNYGYTF

j_gene: TRBJ1-1
v_gene: TRBV27
d_gene: -
abundance: -
CDR3nt: TGTGCCGTTAAACCCCAGGGCATGAACACTGAAGCTTTCTTT
CDR3aa: CAVKPQGMNTEAFF

j_gene: TRBJ2-2
v_gene: TRBV4-3
d_gene: TRBD1
abundance: -
CDR3nt: TGCGCCAGCAGCCAGGTGGGAACAGGGGCCTACACCGGGGAGCTGTTTTTT
CDR3aa: CASSQVGTGAYTGELFF

j_gene: TRBJ2-3
v_gene: TRBV18
d_gene: TRBD2
abundance: -
CDR3nt: TGTGCCAGCTCACCCGGACTAGCGGGGAGCACAGATACGCAGTATTTT
CDR3aa: CASSPGLAGSTDTQYF

j_gene: TRBJ2-5
v_gene: TRBV5-4
d_gene: -
abundance: -
CDR3nt: TGTGCCAGCAGCCTTAACCCCGGGTCCCAAGAGACCCAGTACTTC
CDR3aa: CASSLNPGSQETQYF

j_gene: TRBJ1-2
v_gene: TRBV10-3
d_gene: -
abundance: -
CDR3nt: TGTGCCATCAGAGGATTGGCGGACTATGGCTACACCTTC
CDR3aa: CAIRGLADYGYTF

j_gene: TRBJ1-1
v_gene: TRBV6-5
d_gene: -
abundance: few
CDR3nt: TGTGCCAGCAGTTGGGGGGGGGTGAACACTGAAGCTTTCTTT
CDR3aa: CASSWGGVNTEAFF

j_gene: TRBJ1-2
v_gene: TRBV5-4
d_gene: TRBD1
abundance: -
CDR3nt: TGTGCCAGCAGCCTCCAACCGCAGGGGGCCAGTGGCTACACCTTC
CDR3aa: CASSLQPQGASGYTF

j_gene: TRBJ2-1
v_gene: TRBV25-1
d_gene: -
abundance: -
CDR3nt: TGTGCCAGCAGGGACAGTGGGTACAATGAGCAGTTCTTC
CDR3aa: CASRDSGYNEQFF

j_gene: TRBJ2-3
v_gene: TRBV5-5
d_gene: -
abundance: -
CDR3nt: TGTGCCAGCACCTCCTCAGTGGCGGGGGCGGATACGCAGTATTTT
CDR3aa: CASTSSVAGADTQYF

j_gene: TRBJ2-3
v_gene: TRBV7-9
d_gene: -
abundance: -
CDR3nt: TGTGCCAGCAGCTTAGGCCCCTCTAGGGATACGCAGTATTTT
CDR3aa: CASSLGPSRDTQYF

j_gene: TRBJ1-5
v_gene: TRBV9
d_gene: TRBD1
abundance: -
CDR3nt: TGTGCCAGCAGCTCCGGACAGGAGAATCAGCCCCAGCATTTT
CDR3aa: CASSSGQENQPQHF

j_gene: TRBJ2-7
v_gene: TRBV18
d_gene: -
abundance: -
CDR3nt: TGTGCCAGCTCACCATCGGGCGGAGGGTACGAGCAGTACTTC
CDR3aa: CASSPSGGGYEQYF

j_gene: TRBJ1-1
v_gene: TRBV5-1
d_gene: -
abundance: -
CDR3nt: TGCGCCAGCAGCTTTTCGGCAGGAAGGAACACTGAAGCTTTCTTT
CDR3aa: CASSFSAGRNTEAFF